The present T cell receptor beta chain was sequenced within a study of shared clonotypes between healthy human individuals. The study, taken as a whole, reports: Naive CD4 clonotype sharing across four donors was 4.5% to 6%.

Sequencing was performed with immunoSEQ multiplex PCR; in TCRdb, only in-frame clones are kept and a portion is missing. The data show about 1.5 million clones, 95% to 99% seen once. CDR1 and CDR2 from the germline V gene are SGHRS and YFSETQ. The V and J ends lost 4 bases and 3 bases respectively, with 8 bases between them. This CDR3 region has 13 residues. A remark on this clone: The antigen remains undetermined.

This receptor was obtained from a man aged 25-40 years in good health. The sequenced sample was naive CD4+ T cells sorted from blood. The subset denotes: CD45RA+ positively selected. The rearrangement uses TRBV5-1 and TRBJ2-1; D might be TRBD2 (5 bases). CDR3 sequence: CASSIDYYNEQFF. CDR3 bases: TGCGCCAGCAGCATCGACTACTACAATGAGCAGTTCTTC.